The clone carrying this T cell receptor beta chain was seen ten or more times. Its antigen remains unknown. Gene names refer to mouse genes. The read comes to an end 4 residues before the CDR3 does, leaving the germline J gene to fill in the end. The data stem from a study of CD8+ T cells in alopecia areata. Study as a whole: C3H/HeJ graft donors with spontaneous alopecia, aged about 6-13 months, supplied skin that was transplanted onto female C3H/HeJ mice aged 7-10 weeks. Findings and limits, study-wide: Shared TCR sequences were less clear between patients than in mice, possibly partly from HLA diversity. Clonality exceeded that of normal scalp in lesional scalp, most notably in alopecia totalis/universalis. Scalp specimens additionally yield sequences from normal skin's resident alphabeta T cells.

It was cDNA, reverse transcribed from extracted RNA, that served as the sequencing template. Sequencing was performed with immunoSEQ multiplex PCR; in TCRdb, only in-frame clones are kept and a portion is missing. Reported are some 120,000 clones, none seen only once; the ten largest carry around a fifth. CDR1 and CDR2 from the germline V gene are NNHDY and SYVADS. This CDR3 has 12 residues. This chain links TRBV13-3 with TRBJ1-1; perhaps TRBD1 as D (6 bases). The TCR originated in a C3H/HeJ mouse with alopecia areata. The mouse line has the MHC haplotype H2-k. Sequencing was done on a sample of lesional skin. The CDR3 DNA, read in part, is TGTGCCAGCAGCCCCACAGGGTCA. This gives the protein CASSPTGS. The whole CDR3 protein is CASSPTGSEVFF.